A single sample is the source of the 27 T cell receptor beta chains below, sequenced in a study. Each CDR3 protein gets one entry after TCRdb re-called the 5' RACE reads with MiXCR. The table lists about 42,000 distinct CDR3 sequences, around 20% of them singletons, with about 4.1% in the top ten. Cells sorted as Tregs were CD4+, CD25+ and CD127-/low. The sequencing input was Tregs sorted from blood. These receptors were taken from a female donor with breast cancer.

This clonotype was found a few times. The chain joins TRBV3-1 to TRBJ2-3, with D possibly matching TRBD2 (6 bases). The CDR3 is 15 residues long. Germline loops: CDR1 LGHDT, CDR2 YNNKEL (reference sequence). V was pared by 1 base and J by 0 bases, with 8 bases between. CDR3: CASSQGAGSTDTQYF. The CDR3 DNA sequence: TGTGCCAGCAGCCAAGGTGCGGGAAGCACAGATACGCAGTATTTT.

This clonotype was counted only a few times. The V call is TRBV24-1, the J call TRBJ2-7; no firm D call. The CDR3 runs to 12 residues. With 8 bases removed from V and 2 bases from J, the gap between germline ends came to 9 bases. Germline CDR1 reads KGHDR; CDR2 reads SFDVKD. CDR3 sequence: CATNAGTYEQYF. The CDR3 bases are TGTGCCACCAACGCAGGAACCTACGAGCAGTACTTC.

The CDR3 DNA follows: TGTGCCAGCAGCTTTCTGGACAGGGGGCTGGGGGAGCTGTTTTTT. Residues: CASSFLDRGLGELFF. The chain links TRBV7-6 to TRBJ2-2; 11 nucleotides align to TRBD1. Losses at the gene ends were 3 bases for V and 8 bases for J; bases not matched to a gene: 5. The CDR3 has 15 amino acids. The germline V gene encodes CDR1 SGHVS and CDR2 FNYEAQ.

V is TRBV29-1 and J is TRBJ1-5; D is ambiguous. The CDR3 runs to 15 residues. The germline V gene encodes CDR1 SQVTM and CDR2 ANQGSEA. Trimming removed 5 bases from V and 4 bases from J, with 18 bases in between. The CDR3 region is CSVPSEGGGNQPQHF. The CDR3 nucleotides read TGCAGCGTTCCCTCGGAGGGTGGCGGGAATCAGCCCCAGCATTTT.

This clonotype was counted ten times or more. The J gene is TRBJ1-1, the V gene TRBV5-1; D unclear. Germline V gives CDR1 SGHRS, CDR2 YFSETQ. The V end lost 0 bases, the J end lost 0 bases, and 9 bases lay between the germline ends. CDR3 length equals 15 residues. The CDR3 is CASSLAAGLNTEAFF. CDR3 DNA: TGCGCCAGCAGCTTGGCTGCCGGGTTGAACACTGAAGCTTTCTTT. Together with reference TRBV5-1 and TRBJ1-1, the CDR3 gives the full variable domain: KAGVTQTPRYLIKTRGQQVTLSCSPISGHRSVSWYQQTPGQGLQFLFEYFSETQRNKGNFPGRFSGRQFSNSRSEMNVSTLELGDSALYLCASSLAAGLNTEAFFGQGTRLTVV.

The chain joins TRBV20-1 to TRBJ2-7; the match to TRBD2 covers 8 bases. The germline CDR1 and CDR2 sequences are DFQATT and SNEGSKA (reference sequence). This CDR3 is 15 amino acids long. V dropped 6 bases and J dropped 3; count of bases not matched to a gene: 13. The CDR3 DNA is TGCAGTGCCCCCCCTCGGGGTAGCGGGATCTACGAGCAGTACTTC. Amino acids: CSAPPRGSGIYEQYF.

The CDR3 coding sequence is TGCAGTGCTAGAGAAGGTACGGGACAGACAATCAATCAGCCCCAGCATTTT. This encodes CSAREGTGQTINQPQHF. This chain joins TRBV20-1 and TRBJ1-5; 7 bases are shared with TRBD1. This CDR3 has 17 residues. Trimming cost V 0 bases and J 3 bases; bases outside gene matches: 11. The germline CDR1 and CDR2 sequences are DFQATT and SNEGSKA (reference sequence).

This clonotype occurred many times. V and J are TRBV4-1 and TRBJ2-7; TRBD2 agrees at 8 bases. This CDR3 comprises 15 residues. After removal of 4 bases from V and 4 bases from J, the junction contained 9 bases not matched to a gene. CDR1 MGHRA and CDR2 YSYEKL come from the germline V gene. CDR3: CASSPQESSGYEQYF. CDR3 coding DNA: TGCGCCAGCAGCCCTCAAGAATCTAGCGGGTACGAGCAGTACTTC.

This clonotype was counted a few times. This chain connects TRBV3-1 to TRBJ2-5, with 10 bases identical to TRBD2. From germline, CDR1 is LGHDT and CDR2 YNNKEL (reference sequence). The length of the CDR3 is 16 residues. Unmatched junction bases numbered 6, after V lost 1 base and J lost 4 bases. The CDR3 DNA is TGTGCCAGCAGCCAAGGCCTTCTAGCGGGAGTAGAGACCCAGTACTTC. Protein: CASSQGLLAGVETQYF.

This clonotype has a count of ten or more. The rearrangement links TRBV5-1 to TRBJ2-3; tentatively, D is TRBD1 or TRBD2 (6 bases each). The CDR3 length is 17 residues. In germline, CDR1 is SGHRS, CDR2 YFSETQ. V was pared by 3 bases and J by 0 bases, with 17 bases between. The CDR3 nucleotides are TGCGCCAGCAGCTGGGGGGCCTCGATCGGCAGCACAGATACGCAGTATTTT. Translating it yields CASSWGASIGSTDTQYF.

V and J are TRBV7-6 and TRBJ2-5, with 9 nucleotides matching TRBD1. The CDR3 is made up of 16 amino acids. The V segment lost 5 bases and the J segment 9 bases; nucleotides outside the gene matches: 16. Germline V lookup: CDR1 SGHVS, CDR2 FNYEAQ. CDR3 in DNA: TGTGCCAGCAGCCGACTCGCCGGGACAGGGCAAGGGGCCCAGTACTTC. Translation gives CASSRLAGTGQGAQYF.

This clonotype was seen only once. The rearrangement uses TRBV4-1 and TRBJ1-3; D might be TRBD1 (6 bases). V was clipped by 4 bases and J by 0 bases, with 10 bases between them. The CDR3 extends over 15 amino acids. Germline CDR1 is MGHRA and CDR2 is YSYEKL. In DNA form, the CDR3 reads TGCGCCAGCAGCCGAGGACAGTTCTCTGGAAACACCATATATTTT. Translated, it gives CASSRGQFSGNTIYF.

This clonotype has just a few counts. V usage is TRBV7-6 and J usage is TRBJ2-7, with a tentative D call TRBD1 (6 bases). The germline V gene has CDR1 SGHVS and CDR2 FNYEAQ. The CDR3 runs to 13 residues. V was trimmed by 5 bases and J by 3 bases, leaving 11 bases between them. DNA for the CDR3: TGTGCCAGCAGCGTGGGACACCTCTACGAGCAGTACTTC. Amino acids: CASSVGHLYEQYF.

There are a few counts of this clonotype. The rearrangement uses TRBV10-3 and TRBJ1-6; D remains unclear. V gave up 3 bases and J gave up 4 bases, with 10 bases separating them. Germline-derived CDR1 and CDR2 are ENHRY and SYGVKD. This CDR3 spans 15 amino acids. In DNA form, the CDR3 reads TGTGCCATCAGTGACTCAACTCCGTATAATTCACCCCTCCACTTT. Encoded protein: CAISDSTPYNSPLHF.

This sequence joins TRBV7-9 and TRBJ2-7; the match to TRBD1 covers 9 bases. The length of the CDR3 is 12 residues. Losses at the gene ends were 9 bases for V and 5 bases for J; bases not matched to a gene: 5. CDR1 SEHNR and CDR2 FQNEAQ come from the germline V gene (reference sequence). The CDR3 coding sequence is TGTGCCAGTGGGGGGGACAGGGACGAGCAGTACTTC. It specifies CASGGDRDEQYF.

In its sample, this clonotype was seen a few times. V usage is TRBV5-1 and J usage is TRBJ2-5; no firm D call. The germline V and J ends were trimmed by 1 base and 5 bases, with 9 bases remaining between them. Germline lookup yields CDR1 SGHRS and CDR2 YFSETQ. This CDR3 has 13 residues. In DNA form, the CDR3 reads TGCGCCAGCAGCTTGAATGATGGGGAGACCCAGTACTTC. Translating gives CASSLNDGETQYF.

This chain uses TRBV10-3 with TRBJ2-7, with D hard to call. CDR3 length equals 15 residues. V lost 10 bases, J lost 0 bases, and 19 bases lay in between. The germline V gene encodes CDR1 ENHRY and CDR2 SYGVKD. CDR3 sequence: CATLKDLSNSYEQYF. CDR3 in DNA: TGTGCCACCCTAAAGGACCTCTCGAACTCCTACGAGCAGTACTTC.

The chain uses TRBV4-1 and TRBJ2-2, with TRBD1 matching over 8 bases. Germline CDR1 is MGHRA and CDR2 is YSYEKL. The V and J ends lost 0 bases and 4 bases, in that order; junction bases with no gene match: 7. The CDR3 length is 17 residues. CDR3 protein: CASSQDVQGAGTGELFF. The CDR3 DNA follows: TGCGCCAGCAGCCAAGACGTCCAGGGGGCGGGCACCGGGGAGCTGTTTTTT.

This clonotype was seen ten or more times. The CDR3: CASSEVPYNEQFF. The CDR3 bases are TGTGCCAGCAGTGAAGTTCCCTACAATGAGCAGTTCTTC. This chain links TRBV6-1 with TRBJ2-1; D remains ambiguous. CDR3 length: 13 amino acids. Trimming removed 1 base at V and 2 bases at J, with 3 bases between. Germline lookup yields CDR1 MNHNS and CDR2 SASEGT.

There are a few counts of this clonotype. This chain links TRBV28 with TRBJ1-5; D gene uncertain. With 8 bases removed from V and 0 bases from J, the gap between germline ends came to 17 bases. The CDR3 has 16 residues. Germline V gene lookup returns CDR1 MDHEN and CDR2 SYDVKM. The CDR3 DNA reads as TGTGCCAGCGGTCCCGTAGGTAGATATAGCAATCAGCCCCAGCATTTT. Its protein is CASGPVGRYSNQPQHF.

About this clonotype: It may be a read error: a sequence one base away is much more abundant. Likely a read error: the CDR3 ends without its conserved phenylalanine or tryptophan. The J gene is TRBJ1-5, the V gene TRBV9; TRBD1 matches 7 bases. CDR1 and CDR2 (germline): SGDLS, YYNGEE. The CDR3 has 15 amino acids. V lost 3 bases, J lost 5 bases, and 8 bases stayed unmatched. CDR3 DNA: TGTGCCAGCAGCGCCGCAGGACAGGTTCATCAGCCCCAGCATTAT. Translation: CASSAAGQVHQPQHY.

This clonotype occurred a few times. The gene calls are TRBV24-1 and TRBJ2-5; D ambiguous. There are 12 residues in the CDR3. With 4 bases removed from V and 1 base from J, the gap between germline ends came to 3 bases. Germline loops: CDR1 KGHDR, CDR2 SFDVKD. The CDR3 reads CATSDSQETQYF. The CDR3 DNA is TGTGCCACCAGTGACAGCCAAGAGACCCAGTACTTC.

A few counts support this clonotype. The J gene is TRBJ2-1, the V gene TRBV11-2; D is uncertain. This CDR3 region has 10 residues. V lost 6 bases, J lost 10 bases, and 7 bases lay in between. Per the germline V gene, CDR1 is SGHAT and CDR2 is FQNNGV. The CDR3, as DNA: TGTGCCAGCAGGAAAGTGGAGCAGTTCTTC. Its protein product is CASRKVEQFF. The full variable domain, rest sourced from reference TRBV11-2 and TRBJ2-1, is EAGVAQSPRYKIIEKRQSVAFWCNPISGHATLYWYQQILGQGPKLLIQFQNNGVVDDSQLPKDRFSAERLKGVDSTLKIQPAKLEDSAVYLCASRKVEQFFGPGTRLTVL.

Note on this clonotype: One end of the junction varies from germline; a read error may be responsible. The CDR3 sequence is CANSLMSGSTGELFF. The CDR3, as DNA: TGCGCCAACAGCTTGATGAGCGGTAGCACCGGGGAGCTGTTTTTT. This rearrangement joins TRBV5-1 to TRBJ2-2, with D possibly matching TRBD2 (5 bases). This CDR3 is built from 15 residues. Germline V CDR1 and CDR2: SGHRS, YFSETQ.

The chain has TRBV9 and TRBJ2-3, with 8 bases lining up with TRBD2. The CDR3 totals 16 residues. Germline values: CDR1 SGDLS, CDR2 YYNGEE. Unmatched junction bases numbered 5, after V lost 0 bases and J lost 2 bases. Here the CDR3 reads CASSVGREDVTDTQYF. The CDR3 coding sequence is TGTGCCAGCAGCGTAGGGCGGGAGGATGTCACAGATACGCAGTATTTT.

This clonotype was observed many times. The gene calls are TRBV5-6 and TRBJ2-1; D gene uncertain. The V gene's germline CDR1 is SGHDT and CDR2 YYEEEE. V was cut by 1 base and J by 4 bases, with 6 bases left in between. CDR3 length: 13 residues. CDR3 bases: TGTGCCAGCAGCTTGTTGACTTACAATGAGCAGTTCTTC. Its protein product is CASSLLTYNEQFF.

The chain uses TRBV27 and TRBJ2-1, with 14 bases fitting TRBD2. The CDR3 runs to 15 residues. Trimming took 7 bases from V and 9 from J; bases not matched to a gene: 8. Germline V CDR1 and CDR2: MNHEY, SMNVEV (reference sequence). CDR3 nucleotide sequence: TGTGCCAGCACCCCGGGGACTAGCGGGAGATCTGAGCAGTTCTTC. This encodes CASTPGTSGRSEQFF.